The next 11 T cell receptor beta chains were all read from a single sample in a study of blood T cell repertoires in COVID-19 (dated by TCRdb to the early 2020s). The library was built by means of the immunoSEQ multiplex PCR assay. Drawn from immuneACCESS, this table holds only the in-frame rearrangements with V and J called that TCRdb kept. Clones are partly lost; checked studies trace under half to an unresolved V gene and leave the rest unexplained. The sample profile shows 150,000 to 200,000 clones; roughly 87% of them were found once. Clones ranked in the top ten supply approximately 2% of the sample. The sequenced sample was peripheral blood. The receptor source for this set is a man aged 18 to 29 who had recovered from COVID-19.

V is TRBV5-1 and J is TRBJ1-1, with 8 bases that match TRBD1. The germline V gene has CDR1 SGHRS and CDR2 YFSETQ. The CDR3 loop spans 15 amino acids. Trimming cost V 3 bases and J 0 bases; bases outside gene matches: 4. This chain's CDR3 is CASSSRTGMNTEAFF. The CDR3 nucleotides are TGCGCCAGCAGCTCTCGGACAGGGATGAACACTGAAGCTTTCTTT.

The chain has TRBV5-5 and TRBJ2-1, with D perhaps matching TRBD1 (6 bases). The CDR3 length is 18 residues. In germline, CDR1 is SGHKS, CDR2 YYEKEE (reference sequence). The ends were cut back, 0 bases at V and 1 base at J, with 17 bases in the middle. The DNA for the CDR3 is TGTGCCAGCAGCTTGGAGGATGGGGGCGGGCGGTCCTACAATGAGCAGTTCTTC. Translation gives CASSLEDGGGRSYNEQFF.

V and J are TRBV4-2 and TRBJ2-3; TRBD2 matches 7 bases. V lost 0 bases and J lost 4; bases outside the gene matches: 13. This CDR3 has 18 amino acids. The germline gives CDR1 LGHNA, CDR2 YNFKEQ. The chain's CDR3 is CASSQDPRTSDLPDTQYF. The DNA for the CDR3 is TGTGCCAGCAGCCAAGATCCGAGGACTAGTGATCTCCCAGATACGCAGTATTTT.

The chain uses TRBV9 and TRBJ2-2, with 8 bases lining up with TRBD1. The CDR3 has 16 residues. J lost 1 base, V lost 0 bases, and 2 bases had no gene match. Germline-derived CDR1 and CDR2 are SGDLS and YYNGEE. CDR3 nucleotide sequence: TGTGCCAGCAGCGTAGCAGGACAGGGGAACACCGGGGAGCTGTTTTTT. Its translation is CASSVAGQGNTGELFF.

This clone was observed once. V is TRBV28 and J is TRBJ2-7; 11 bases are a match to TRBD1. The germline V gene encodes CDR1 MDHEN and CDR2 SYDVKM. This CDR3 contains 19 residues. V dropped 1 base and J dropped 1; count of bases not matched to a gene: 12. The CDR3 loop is CASSLFGGQGDSASYEQYF. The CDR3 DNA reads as TGTGCCAGCAGTTTATTCGGGGGACAGGGGGACTCAGCATCCTACGAGCAGTACTTC.

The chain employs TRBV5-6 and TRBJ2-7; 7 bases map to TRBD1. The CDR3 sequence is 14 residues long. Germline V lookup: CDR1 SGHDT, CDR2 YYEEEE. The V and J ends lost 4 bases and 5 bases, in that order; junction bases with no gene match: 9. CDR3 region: CASSPGKQGNEQYF. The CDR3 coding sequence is TGTGCCAGCAGCCCCGGGAAACAGGGGAACGAGCAGTACTTC.

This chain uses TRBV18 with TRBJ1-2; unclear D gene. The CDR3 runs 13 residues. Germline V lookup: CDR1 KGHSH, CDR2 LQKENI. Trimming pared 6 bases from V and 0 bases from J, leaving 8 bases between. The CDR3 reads CASSPTANYGYTF. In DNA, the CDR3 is TGTGCCAGCTCGCCCACAGCTAACTATGGCTACACCTTC.

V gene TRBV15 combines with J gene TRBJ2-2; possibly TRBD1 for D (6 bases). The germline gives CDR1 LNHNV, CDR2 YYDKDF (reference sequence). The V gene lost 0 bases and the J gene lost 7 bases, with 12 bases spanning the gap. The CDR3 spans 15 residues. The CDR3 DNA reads TGTGCCACCAGCAGAGATCACAGGGAAGTCGGGGAGCTGTTTTTT. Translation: CATSRDHREVGELFF.

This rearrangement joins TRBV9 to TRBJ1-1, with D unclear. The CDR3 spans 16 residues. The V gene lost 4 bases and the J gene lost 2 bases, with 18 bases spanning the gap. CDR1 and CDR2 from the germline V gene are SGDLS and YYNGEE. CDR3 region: CASSPQAPTKNTEAFF. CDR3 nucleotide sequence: TGTGCCAGCAGCCCGCAGGCGCCCACGAAAAACACTGAAGCTTTCTTT.

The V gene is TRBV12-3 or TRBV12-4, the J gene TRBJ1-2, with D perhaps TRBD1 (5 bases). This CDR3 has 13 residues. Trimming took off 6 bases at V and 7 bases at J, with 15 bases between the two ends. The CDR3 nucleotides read TGTGCCAGCAGAGGGGATCTGATAGGTGGCTACACCTTC. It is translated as CASRGDLIGGYTF.

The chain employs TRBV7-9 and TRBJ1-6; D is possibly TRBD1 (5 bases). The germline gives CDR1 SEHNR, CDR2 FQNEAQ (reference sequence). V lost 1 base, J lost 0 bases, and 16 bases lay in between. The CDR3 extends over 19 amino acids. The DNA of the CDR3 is TGTGCCAGCAGCTTAGTTCCCTGGCGGGACGGCTCCTATAATTCACCCCTCCACTTT. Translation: CASSLVPWRDGSYNSPLHF.